This T cell receptor beta chain was profiled in a study of cytomegalovirus exposure and HLA in healthy donors. Study observations and caveats: Several V segments, TRBV6-2 and TRBV6-3 among them, could not be told apart and were dropped. Later findings reportedly placed an Asian-associated ancestry cluster below the approximately 670-donor mean for N-insertions. Sequencing depth roughly uniform across donors was assumed in presence/absence analyses.

CDR1 and CDR2 from the germline V gene are MNHEY and SVGAGI. With 5 bases clipped from V and 8 bases from J, the junction kept 13 bases outside the gene matches. The length of the CDR3 is 15 residues. Worth noting for this clone: Its antigen is as yet unknown.

A multiplex PCR was run with 60 Vbeta primers and 13 Jbeta primers. The protocol was immunoSEQ multiplex PCR, while the TCRdb copy is restricted to in-frame clones and leaves out a portion. The sample lists under 95,000 clones, about three quarters seen once, with about 1.1% in the top ten. Sequencing was carried out using PBMCs. This rearrangement joins TRBV6-5 to TRBJ2-3; 7 bases are shared with TRBD2. The sequence came from a male donor in good health and CMV-seronegative. The CDR3, as DNA: TGTGCCAGCAGTCCCCCTGGGGGGGTAGCTGGTACGCAGTATTTT. Protein product: CASSPPGGVAGTQYF.